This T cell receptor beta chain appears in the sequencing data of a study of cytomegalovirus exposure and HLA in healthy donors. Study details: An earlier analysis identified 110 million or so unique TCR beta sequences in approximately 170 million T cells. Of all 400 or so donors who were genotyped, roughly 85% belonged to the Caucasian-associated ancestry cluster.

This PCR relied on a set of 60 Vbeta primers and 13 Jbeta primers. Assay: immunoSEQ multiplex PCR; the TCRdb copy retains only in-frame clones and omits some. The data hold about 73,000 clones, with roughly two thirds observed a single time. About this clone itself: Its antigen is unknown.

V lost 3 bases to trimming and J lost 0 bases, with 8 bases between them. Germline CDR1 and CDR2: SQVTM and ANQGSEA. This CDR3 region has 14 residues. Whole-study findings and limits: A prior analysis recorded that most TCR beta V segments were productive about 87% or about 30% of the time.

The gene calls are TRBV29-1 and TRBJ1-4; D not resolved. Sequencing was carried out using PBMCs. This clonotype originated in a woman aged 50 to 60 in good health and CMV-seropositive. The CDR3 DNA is TGCAGCGTTGAGGGCAGTGCAACTAATGAAAAACTGTTTTTT. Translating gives CSVEGSATNEKLFF.